This T cell receptor (beta chain) was identified during a study of T cell responses to AZD1222 COVID-19 vaccine. Study at large: Second-dose intervals near 4 or 12 weeks were combined.

Clones were sequenced by immunoSEQ multiplex PCR, and TCRdb holds only the in-frame ones, with some missing. Of over 90,000 clones listed, 84% were seen once; the top ten hold about 18%. Germline V CDR1 and CDR2: KGHDR, SFDVKD. The CDR3 extends over 18 amino acids. The V and J ends lost 6 bases and 0 bases, in that order; junction bases with no gene match: 12. The rearrangement links TRBV24-1 to TRBJ2-1; TRBD2 aligns across 8 bases. The sample consisted of peripheral blood, taken on day 0 of AZD1222 vaccination. The TCR sequence derives from an adult in good health. CDR3 sequence (DNA): TGTGCCACCAGTCAGACAAGCGGGAGAGGGAGCTCCTACAATGAGCAGTTCTTC. Translating gives CATSQTSGRGSSYNEQFF.